This TCR beta chain came from a study of OX40 agonist ivuxolimab in advanced cancers. Regarding the study as a whole: In the 0.1 to 3.0 mg/kg range, CD4+ and CD8+ blood T cells had expanded clonally by week 6.

Germline-derived CDR1 and CDR2 are LNHDA and SQIVND (reference sequence). The length of the CDR3 is 13 residues. Trimming pared 1 base from V and 9 bases from J, leaving 12 bases between. Regarding this clone: Its antigen is unidentified.

Produced via immunoSEQ multiplex PCR; TCRdb's table is partial and in-frame only. The table lists tens of thousands of clones, about four fifths of them singletons, with 5.5% to 8% in the top ten. V and J are TRBV19 and TRBJ1-1, with D possibly TRBD1 on 6 matching bases. The sequencing used CD4+ or CD8+ T cells sorted from blood, collected in a trial of the OX40 agonist ivuxolimab. The receptor's source is an adult with an advanced solid tumor such as melanoma, head and neck, liver or kidney cancer. CDR3 coding DNA: TGTGCCAGTAGTATAGGGGACACCGAAAAAGCTTTCTTT. Amino acid sequence: CASSIGDTEKAFF.